The next 17 T cell receptor beta chains were all read from a single sample in a study of cytomegalovirus exposure and HLA in healthy donors (dated by TCRdb to 2016 to 2017). Library preparation used the immunoSEQ multiplex PCR assay. A mixture of 60 forward primers for TCR Vbeta segments and 13 reverse primers for TCR Jbeta segments was used in the multiplex PCR. TCRdb holds this immuneACCESS table with in-frame rearrangements only. Some clones are missing; in checked studies, unresolved V genes explain under half, and the rest has no known cause. Within this sample are 130,000 or so clones, with roughly 88% of them counted one time only. 2.5% to 3.5% of the sample belongs to the ten largest clones. The sequenced material came from PBMCs. The origin of the receptors is a woman aged 18-29 years in good health and CMV-seropositive.

This chain links TRBV29-1 with TRBJ2-7; TRBD1 might be the D (5 bases). The CDR3 spans 15 residues. CDR1 is SQVTM and CDR2 is ANQGSEA in the germline V gene. V was cut by 5 bases and J by 3 bases, with 20 bases left in between. CDR3 amino acids: CSVQTVPDSFYEQYF. CDR3 bases: TGCAGCGTTCAGACAGTCCCAGATTCCTTCTACGAGCAGTACTTC.

The chain recombines TRBV5-1 with TRBJ2-1; 7 nucleotides agree with TRBD1. The V and J ends lost 10 bases and 1 base, in that order; junction bases with no gene match: 14. The CDR3 is made up of 16 amino acids. Germline loops: CDR1 SGHRS, CDR2 YFSETQ. CDR3 DNA sequence: TGCGCCGGTAAGACAGGACAGGCTGAGTCCTACAATGAGCAGTTCTTC. Translated, it gives CAGKTGQAESYNEQFF.

The gene calls are TRBV28 and TRBJ2-3, with 8 bases fitting TRBD2. CDR1 and CDR2 (germline): MDHEN, SYDVKM. The CDR3 is 15 amino acids. J gave up 6 bases and V 3 bases, and 8 bases lay outside the gene matches. In DNA form, the CDR3 reads TGTGCCAGCAGTTTTGAGAGGCGGGAGGTGGATACGCAGTATTTT. It translates to CASSFERREVDTQYF.

J is TRBJ1-6 and V is TRBV6-4; D is undetermined. This CDR3 is 14 amino acids long. With 7 bases removed from V and 5 bases from J, the gap between germline ends came to 12 bases. Germline V CDR1 and CDR2: MRHNA, SNTAGT. The CDR3 loop reads CASKDGGNNSPLHF. The CDR3 DNA follows: TGTGCCAGCAAGGATGGAGGGAATAATTCACCCCTCCACTTT.

This chain uses TRBV9 with TRBJ2-5, with D tentatively TRBD2 (6 bases). V was clipped by 2 bases and J by 7 bases, with 9 bases between them. The CDR3 loop spans 12 amino acids. Per the germline V gene, CDR1 is SGDLS and CDR2 is YYNGEE. CDR3 DNA sequence: TGTGCCAGCAGCGTGCCCGGGGGGACCCAGTACTTC. It encodes CASSVPGGTQYF.

The chain uses TRBV4-1 and TRBJ2-1; TRBD2 agrees at 11 bases. This CDR3 contains 16 residues. Germline values: CDR1 MGHRA, CDR2 YSYEKL. V was pared by 1 base and J by 5 bases, with 4 bases of the junction left unmatched. The CDR3 DNA sequence: TGCGCCAGCAGCCAAGGCCTAGCGGGGGGTCACAATGAGCAGTTCTTC. Its translation is CASSQGLAGGHNEQFF.

V is TRBV7-9 and J is TRBJ2-1, with 8 bases identical to TRBD1. The CDR3 consists of 16 residues. The V gene's germline CDR1 is SEHNR and CDR2 FQNEAQ (reference sequence). V lost 4 bases, J lost 8 bases, and 13 bases stayed unmatched. The CDR3, as DNA: TGTGCCAGCAGCTCCCTTTTCGGAGACAGGGGACATGAGCAGTTCTTC. Translation gives CASSSLFGDRGHEQFF. The variable domain in full, completed from reference TRBV7-9 and TRBJ2-1, reads DTGVSQNPRHKITKRGQNVTFRCDPISEHNRLYWYRQTLGQGPEFLTYFQNEAQLEKSRLLSDRFSAERPKGSFSTLEIQRTEQGDSAMYLCASSSLFGDRGHEQFFGPGTRLTVL.

The V call is TRBV2, the J call TRBJ1-1; 8 nucleotides match TRBD1. Germline V CDR1 and CDR2: SNHLY, FYNNEI. CDR3 length: 15 residues. J was trimmed by 1 base and V by 5 bases; bases with no gene match: 6. CDR3 bases: TGTGCCAGCAGTCTAGGACAGGGATGGAACACTGAAGCTTTCTTT. It codes for CASSLGQGWNTEAFF.

The V gene is TRBV9, the J gene TRBJ1-1; maybe TRBD1 (5 bases). The CDR3 runs to 14 residues. V was cut by 2 bases and J by 1 base, with 9 bases left in between. Per germline, CDR1 SGDLS and CDR2 YYNGEE. The CDR3 loop reads CASSVGGENTEAFF. As DNA, the CDR3 is TGTGCCAGCAGCGTCGGGGGGGAGAACACTGAAGCTTTCTTT.

This clone was detected once. The chain recombines TRBV19 with TRBJ1-6; D perhaps matches TRBD1 (5 bases). Trimming removed 3 bases from V and 7 bases from J, with 10 bases in between. Per the germline V gene, CDR1 is LNHDA and CDR2 is SQIVND (reference sequence). The CDR3 has 14 residues. CDR3 residues: CASSMVEGNSPLHF. For the CDR3, the DNA is TGTGCCAGTAGTATGGTGGAGGGGAATTCACCCCTCCACTTT.

The V gene is TRBV19, the J gene TRBJ1-1; D might be TRBD1 (6 bases). Trimming took 3 bases from V and 4 from J, leaving 9 bases between them. Germline CDR1 reads LNHDA; CDR2 reads SQIVND (reference sequence). CDR3 length: 13 amino acids. CDR3 sequence reads: CASSMGGGTEAFF. The CDR3 bases are TGTGCCAGTAGTATGGGAGGGGGCACTGAAGCTTTCTTT. Drawing the rest from reference TRBV19 and TRBJ1-1, the complete variable domain is DGGITQSPKYLFRKEGQNVTLSCEQNLNHDAMYWYRQDPGQGLRLIYYSQIVNDFQKGDIAEGYSVSREKKESFPLTVTSAQKNPTAFYLCASSMGGGTEAFFGQGTRLTVV.

The chain recombines TRBV27 with TRBJ1-1; TRBD1 agrees at 7 bases. Germline lookup yields CDR1 MNHEY and CDR2 SMNVEV (reference sequence). The V segment lost 3 bases and the J segment 1 base; nucleotides outside the gene matches: 8. This CDR3 region has 16 residues. The CDR3 here is CASSFRGGGWNTEAFF. DNA of the CDR3: TGTGCCAGCAGTTTCCGAGGGGGCGGGTGGAACACTGAAGCTTTCTTT.

The chain carries TRBV2 and TRBJ2-7, with a weak D call TRBD1 (6 bases). The CDR3 runs to 13 residues. V lost 3 bases and J lost 6, with 12 bases in between. Germline V gene data show CDR1 as SNHLY and CDR2 as FYNNEI. CDR3 coding DNA: TGTGCCAGCAGTGAGTCAGGGGTCCCCGAGCAGTACTTC. It codes for CASSESGVPEQYF.

The gene calls are TRBV27 and TRBJ2-7; TRBD1 aligns across 8 bases. CDR3 size: 14 residues. Germline V gene sequence: CDR1 MNHEY, CDR2 SMNVEV (reference sequence). V shed 5 bases, J shed 2 bases, and the junction held 5 bases outside the gene matches. CDR3 sequence: CASSGPGQAYEQYF. The CDR3 nucleotides read TGTGCCAGCAGTGGACCGGGACAGGCCTACGAGCAGTACTTC.

V gene TRBV5-1 combines with J gene TRBJ2-3, with 7 nucleotides matching TRBD2. The germline V gene encodes CDR1 SGHRS and CDR2 YFSETQ. CDR3 length: 14 residues. V lost 5 bases to trimming and J lost 2 bases; unmatched junction nucleotides: 5. CDR3 nucleotide sequence: TGCGCCAGCAGGAGCGGGGACGCCACAGATACGCAGTATTTT. It translates to CASRSGDATDTQYF.

This rearrangement joins TRBV7-9 to TRBJ2-5; tentative D call: TRBD1 (5 bases). The germline V gene encodes CDR1 SEHNR and CDR2 FQNEAQ (reference sequence). V gave up 1 base and J gave up 2 bases, with 14 bases separating them. CDR3 length: 16 amino acids. CDR3 sequence reads: CASSLDSIGAQETQYF. CDR3 coding DNA: TGTGCCAGCAGCTTAGATAGTATTGGGGCTCAAGAGACCCAGTACTTC.

The J gene is TRBJ2-3, the V gene TRBV4-1; D remains unclear. The CDR3 extends over 12 amino acids. Germline lookup yields CDR1 MGHRA and CDR2 YSYEKL. V lost 8 bases to trimming and J lost 2 bases, with 8 bases between them. CDR3 region: CASSHHTDTQYF. CDR3 DNA: TGCGCCAGCTCCCATCACACAGATACGCAGTATTTT.